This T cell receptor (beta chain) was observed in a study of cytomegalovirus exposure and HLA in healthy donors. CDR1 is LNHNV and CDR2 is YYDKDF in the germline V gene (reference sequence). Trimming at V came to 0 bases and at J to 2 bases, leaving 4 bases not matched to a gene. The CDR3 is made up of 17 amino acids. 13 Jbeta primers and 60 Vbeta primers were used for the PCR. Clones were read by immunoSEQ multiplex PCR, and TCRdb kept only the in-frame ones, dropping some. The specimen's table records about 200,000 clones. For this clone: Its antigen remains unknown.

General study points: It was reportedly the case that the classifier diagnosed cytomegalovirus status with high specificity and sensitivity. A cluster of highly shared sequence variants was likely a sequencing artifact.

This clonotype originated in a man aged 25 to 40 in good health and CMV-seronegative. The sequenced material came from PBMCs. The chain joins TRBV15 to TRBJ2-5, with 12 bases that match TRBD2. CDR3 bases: TGTGCCACCAGCAGAGATCGGACTAGCGGGAATCAAGAGACCCAGTACTTC. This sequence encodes CATSRDRTSGNQETQYF.